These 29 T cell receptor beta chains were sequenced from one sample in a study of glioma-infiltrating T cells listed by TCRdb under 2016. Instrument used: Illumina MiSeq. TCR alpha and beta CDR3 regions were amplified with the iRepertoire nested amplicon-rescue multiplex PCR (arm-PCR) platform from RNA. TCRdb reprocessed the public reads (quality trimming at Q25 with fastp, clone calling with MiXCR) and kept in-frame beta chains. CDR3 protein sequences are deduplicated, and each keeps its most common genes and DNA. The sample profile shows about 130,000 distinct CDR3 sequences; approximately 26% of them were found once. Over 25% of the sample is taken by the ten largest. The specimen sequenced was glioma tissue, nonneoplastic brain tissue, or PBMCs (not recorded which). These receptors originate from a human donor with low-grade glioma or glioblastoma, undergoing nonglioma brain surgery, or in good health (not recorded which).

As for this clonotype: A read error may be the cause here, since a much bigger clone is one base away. CDR3 protein: CATGREELNYGYTF. The CDR3 DNA is TGTGCCACCGGCAGAGAAGAGCTAAACTATGGCTACACCTTC. This sequence joins TRBV15 and TRBJ1-2; D gene ambiguous. This CDR3 spans 14 amino acids. The germline V gene has CDR1 LNHNV and CDR2 YYDKDF (reference sequence). Combining the CDR3 with reference TRBV15 and TRBJ1-2 gives the whole variable domain DAMVIQNPRYQVTQFGKPVTLSCSQTLNHNVMYWYQQKSSQAPKLLFHYYDKDFNNEADTPDNFQSRRPNTSFCFLDIRSPGLGDTAMYLCATGREELNYGYTFGSGTRLTVV.

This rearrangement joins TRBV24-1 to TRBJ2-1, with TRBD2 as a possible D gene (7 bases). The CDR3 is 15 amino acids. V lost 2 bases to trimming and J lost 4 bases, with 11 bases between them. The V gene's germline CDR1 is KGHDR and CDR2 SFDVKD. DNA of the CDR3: TGTGCCACCAGTGATTACAGGGAGGGTTACAATGAGCAGTTCTTC. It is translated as CATSDYREGYNEQFF.

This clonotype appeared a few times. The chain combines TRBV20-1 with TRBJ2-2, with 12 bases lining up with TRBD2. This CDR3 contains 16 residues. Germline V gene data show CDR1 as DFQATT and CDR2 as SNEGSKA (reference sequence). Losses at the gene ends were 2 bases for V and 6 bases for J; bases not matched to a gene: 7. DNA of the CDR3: TGCAGTGCTAGAAAGACTAGCGGGGGAATTGCCGGGGAGCTGTTTTTT. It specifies CSARKTSGGIAGELFF.

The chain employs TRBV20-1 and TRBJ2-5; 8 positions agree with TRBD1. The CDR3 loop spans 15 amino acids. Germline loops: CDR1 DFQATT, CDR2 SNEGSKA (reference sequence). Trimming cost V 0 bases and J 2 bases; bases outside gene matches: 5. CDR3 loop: CSARDPGGGQETQYF. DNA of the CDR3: TGCAGTGCTAGAGACCCAGGGGGCGGGCAAGAGACCCAGTACTTC.

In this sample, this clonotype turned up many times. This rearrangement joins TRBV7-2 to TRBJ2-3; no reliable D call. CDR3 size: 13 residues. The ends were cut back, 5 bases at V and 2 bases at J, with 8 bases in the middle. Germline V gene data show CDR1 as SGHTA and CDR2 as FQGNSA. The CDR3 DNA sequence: TGTGCCAGCAGCGTACCCCACACAGATACGCAGTATTTT. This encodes CASSVPHTDTQYF. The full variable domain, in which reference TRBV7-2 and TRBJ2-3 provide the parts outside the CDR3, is GAGVSQSPSNKVTEKGKDVELRCDPISGHTALYWYRQSLGQGLEFLIYFQGNSAPDKSGLPSDRFSAERTGGSVSTLTIQRTQQEDSAVYLCASSVPHTDTQYFGPGTRLTVL.

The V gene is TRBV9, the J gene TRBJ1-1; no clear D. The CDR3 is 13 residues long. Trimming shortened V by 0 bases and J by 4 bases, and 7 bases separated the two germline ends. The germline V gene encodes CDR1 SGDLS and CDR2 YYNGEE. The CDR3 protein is CASSVEKGTEAFF. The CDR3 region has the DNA TGTGCCAGCAGCGTAGAGAAGGGCACTGAAGCTTTCTTT.

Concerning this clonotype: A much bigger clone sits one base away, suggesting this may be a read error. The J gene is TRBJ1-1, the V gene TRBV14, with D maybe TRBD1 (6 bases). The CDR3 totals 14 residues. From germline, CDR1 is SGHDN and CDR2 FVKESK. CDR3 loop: CASSLGQSNIEAFF. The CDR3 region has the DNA TGTGCCAGCAGCTTGGGACAATCGAACATTGAAGCTTTCTTT.

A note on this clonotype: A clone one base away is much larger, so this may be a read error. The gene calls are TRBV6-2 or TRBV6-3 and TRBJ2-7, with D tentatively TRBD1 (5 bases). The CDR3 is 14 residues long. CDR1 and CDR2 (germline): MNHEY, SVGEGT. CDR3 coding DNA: TGTGCCAGCAGTCATCTCGACAGAGCCTACGAGAAGTACGTC. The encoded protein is CASSHLDRAYEKYV.

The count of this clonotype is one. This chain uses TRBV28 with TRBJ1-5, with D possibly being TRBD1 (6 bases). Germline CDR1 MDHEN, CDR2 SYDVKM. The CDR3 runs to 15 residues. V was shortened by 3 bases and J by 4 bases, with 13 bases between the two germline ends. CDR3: CASSFGGHGNQPQHF. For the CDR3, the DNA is TGTGCCAGCAGTTTTGGGGGGCATGGGAATCAGCCCCAGCATTTT.

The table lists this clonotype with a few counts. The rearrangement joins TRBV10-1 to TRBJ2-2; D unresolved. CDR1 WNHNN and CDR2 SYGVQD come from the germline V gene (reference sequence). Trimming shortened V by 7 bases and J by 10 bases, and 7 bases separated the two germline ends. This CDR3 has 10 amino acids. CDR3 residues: CASNSLELFF. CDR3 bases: TGCGCCAGCAACTCACTGGAGCTGTTTTTT.

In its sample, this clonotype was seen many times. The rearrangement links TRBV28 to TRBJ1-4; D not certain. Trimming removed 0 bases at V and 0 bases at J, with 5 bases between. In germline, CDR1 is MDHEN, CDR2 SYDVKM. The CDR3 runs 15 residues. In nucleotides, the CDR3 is TGTGCCAGCAGTTTATGGCGAGCAACTAATGAAAAACTGTTTTTT. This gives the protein CASSLWRATNEKLFF.

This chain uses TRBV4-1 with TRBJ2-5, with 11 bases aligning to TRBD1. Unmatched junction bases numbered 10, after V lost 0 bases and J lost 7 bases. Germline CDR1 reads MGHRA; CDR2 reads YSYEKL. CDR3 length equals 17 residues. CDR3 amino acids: CASSQEGTGGLMGTQYF. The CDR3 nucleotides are TGCGCCAGCAGCCAAGAAGGGACAGGGGGACTTATGGGGACCCAGTACTTC.

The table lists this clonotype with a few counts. CDR3 sequence: CASSQSPTGELFF. DNA of the CDR3: TGTGCCAGCAGCCAGTCCCCCACCGGGGAGCTGTTTTTT. The chain links TRBV7-9 to TRBJ2-2; D is ambiguous. Between the trimmed V and J ends, which lost 5 bases and 4 bases, there was a span of 8 bases. The CDR3 is 13 residues long. From germline, CDR1 is SEHNR and CDR2 FQNEAQ (reference sequence).

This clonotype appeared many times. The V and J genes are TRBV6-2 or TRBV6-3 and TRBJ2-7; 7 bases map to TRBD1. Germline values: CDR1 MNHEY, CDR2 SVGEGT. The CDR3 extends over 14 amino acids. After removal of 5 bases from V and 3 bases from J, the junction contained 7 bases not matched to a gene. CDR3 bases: TGTGCCAGCAGTCATCAGGACAGGAACTACGAGCAGTACGTC. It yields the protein CASSHQDRNYEQYV.

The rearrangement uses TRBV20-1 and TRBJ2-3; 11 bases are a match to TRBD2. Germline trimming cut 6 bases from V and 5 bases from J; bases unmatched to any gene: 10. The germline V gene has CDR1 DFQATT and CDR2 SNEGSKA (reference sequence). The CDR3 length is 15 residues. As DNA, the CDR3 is TGCAGTGCCGCCCTTAGCGGGGGGGCTGGAGATACGCAGTATTTT. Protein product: CSAALSGGAGDTQYF.

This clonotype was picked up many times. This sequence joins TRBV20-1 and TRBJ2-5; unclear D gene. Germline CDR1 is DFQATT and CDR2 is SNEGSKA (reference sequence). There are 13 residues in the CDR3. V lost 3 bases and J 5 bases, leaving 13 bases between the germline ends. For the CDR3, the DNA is TGCAGTGCTAGTGAAGGGTTCTCGGAGACCCAGTACTTC. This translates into CSASEGFSETQYF.

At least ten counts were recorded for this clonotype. The CDR3 loop is CASSPGVQGSPLHF. In nucleotides, the CDR3 is TGTGCCAGCAGCCCCGGGGTCCAGGGTTCACCCCTCCACTTT. V and J are TRBV11-2 and TRBJ1-6, with a weak D call TRBD1 (5 bases). The CDR3 spans 14 residues. V gave up 5 bases and J gave up 9 bases, with 14 bases separating them. Germline CDR1 is SGHAT and CDR2 is FQNNGV.

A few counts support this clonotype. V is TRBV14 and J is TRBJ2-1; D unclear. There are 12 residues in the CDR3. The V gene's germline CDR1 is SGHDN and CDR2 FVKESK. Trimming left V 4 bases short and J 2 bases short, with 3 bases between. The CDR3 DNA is TGTGCCAGCAGCCCGACCTACAATGAGCAGTTCTTC. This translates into CASSPTYNEQFF.

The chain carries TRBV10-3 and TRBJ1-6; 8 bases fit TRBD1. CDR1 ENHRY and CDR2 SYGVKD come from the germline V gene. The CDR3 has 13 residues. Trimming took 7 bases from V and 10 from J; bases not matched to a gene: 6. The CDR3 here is CAITGQGGSPLHF. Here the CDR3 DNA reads TGTGCCATCACCGGACAGGGAGGATCACCCCTCCACTTT.

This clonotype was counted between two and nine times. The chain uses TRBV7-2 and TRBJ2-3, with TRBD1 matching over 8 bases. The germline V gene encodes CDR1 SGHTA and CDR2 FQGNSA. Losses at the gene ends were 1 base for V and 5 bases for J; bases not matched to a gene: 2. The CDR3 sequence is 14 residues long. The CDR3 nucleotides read TGTGCCAGCAGCTTAGGACAGGGGCGAGATACGCAGTATTTT. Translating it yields CASSLGQGRDTQYF.

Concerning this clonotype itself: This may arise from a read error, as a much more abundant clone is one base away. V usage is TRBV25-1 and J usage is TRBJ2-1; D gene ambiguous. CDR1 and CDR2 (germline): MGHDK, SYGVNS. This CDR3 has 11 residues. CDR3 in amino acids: CASTYMGNQLF. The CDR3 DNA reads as TGTGCCAGCACCTACATGGGGAATCAGTTGTTC.

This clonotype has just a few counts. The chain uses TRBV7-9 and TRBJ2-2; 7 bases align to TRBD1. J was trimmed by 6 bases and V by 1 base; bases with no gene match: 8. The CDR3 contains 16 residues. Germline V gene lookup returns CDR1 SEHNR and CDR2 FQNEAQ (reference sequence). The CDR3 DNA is TGTGCCAGCAGCTTAGGTCAGGGGGTCCGATCCGGGGAGCTGTTTTTT. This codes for CASSLGQGVRSGELFF.

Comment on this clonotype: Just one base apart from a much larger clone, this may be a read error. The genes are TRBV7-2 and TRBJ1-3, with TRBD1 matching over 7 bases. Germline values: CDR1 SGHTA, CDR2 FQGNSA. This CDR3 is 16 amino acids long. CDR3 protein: CASSLDRGRSGNTTYF. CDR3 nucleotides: TGTGCCAGCAGCTTAGACAGGGGCCGCTCTGGAAACACCACATATTTT.

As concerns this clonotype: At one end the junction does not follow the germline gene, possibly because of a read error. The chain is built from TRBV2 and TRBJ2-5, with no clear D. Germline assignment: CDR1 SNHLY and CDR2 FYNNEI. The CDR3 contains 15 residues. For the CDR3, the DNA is TGTGCCAGCAGGTATACACGGGTGTCCCAAGAGACCCGGTACTTC. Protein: CASRYTRVSQETRYF.

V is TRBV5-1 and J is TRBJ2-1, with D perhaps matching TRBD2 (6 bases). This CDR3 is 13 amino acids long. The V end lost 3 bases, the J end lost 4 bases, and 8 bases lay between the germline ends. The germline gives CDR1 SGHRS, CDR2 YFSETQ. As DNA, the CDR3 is TGCGCCAGCAGCTCCGCGGGGTACAATGAGCAGTTCTTC. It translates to CASSSAGYNEQFF.

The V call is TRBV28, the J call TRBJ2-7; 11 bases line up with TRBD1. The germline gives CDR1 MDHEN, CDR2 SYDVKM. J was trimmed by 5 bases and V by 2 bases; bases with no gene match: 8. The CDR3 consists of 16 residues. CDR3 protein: CASSLLPGQGDNEQYV. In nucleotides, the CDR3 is TGTGCCAGCAGTTTACTGCCGGGACAGGGGGACAACGAGCAGTACGTC.

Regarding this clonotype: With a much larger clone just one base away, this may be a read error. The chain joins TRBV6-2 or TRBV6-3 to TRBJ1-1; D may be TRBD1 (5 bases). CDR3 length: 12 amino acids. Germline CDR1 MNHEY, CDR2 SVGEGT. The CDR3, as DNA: TGTGCCAGCAGTAACTCAGGGCGGGAAGCTTTCTTT. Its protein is CASSNSGREAFF.

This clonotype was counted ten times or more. The DNA for the CDR3 is TGCAGTGCTAGAGAGGTCGGTCACAATGAGCAGTTCTTC. As protein: CSAREVGHNEQFF. J is TRBJ2-1 and V is TRBV20-1, with D hard to call. Germline values: CDR1 DFQATT, CDR2 SNEGSKA (reference sequence). V was pared by 0 bases and J by 5 bases, with 8 bases between. CDR3 length equals 13 residues.

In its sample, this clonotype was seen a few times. The CDR3 nucleotides are TGTGCCAGCAGCCAAGAATTGAACAGACCTAGAGATTCACCCCTCCACTTT. It translates to CASSQELNRPRDSPLHF. The chain couples TRBV3-1 to TRBJ1-6; the D is unclear. Germline CDR1 is LGHDT and CDR2 is YNNKEL (reference sequence). This CDR3 spans 17 amino acids. V lost 0 bases, J lost 8 bases, and 17 bases lay in between.